The 14 T cell receptor beta chains listed next were all sequenced from one sample in a study of T cells in Graves' hyperthyroidism and ophthalmopathy. The TCR beta CDR3 regions underwent amplification using RNA transcripts as the source. TCR CDR3 underwent first-round RT-PCR with the HTBI primer set. TCRdb ran MiXCR on the multiplex PCR reads and lists one entry per CDR3 protein. The profile covers roughly 660,000 distinct CDR3 sequences, with roughly 17% appearing a single time and roughly 16% taken by the ten largest. What was sequenced was blood. The origin of the receptors is a man between 50 and 59 years old with Graves' hyperthyroidism.

V usage is TRBV11-2 and J usage is TRBJ1-5; D perhaps matches TRBD1 (5 bases). This CDR3 has 16 amino acids. Trimming pared 3 bases from V and 7 bases from J, leaving 19 bases between. Germline loops: CDR1 SGHAT, CDR2 FQNNGV. Here the CDR3 DNA reads TGTGCCAGCAGCTTCAAAGGAAGGACACCGGGACAGCCCCAGCATTTT. Translating it yields CASSFKGRTPGQPQHF.

The count of this clonotype is one. It is likely a read error, because the conserved phenylalanine at the end of the CDR3 is missing. The CDR3 protein is CSYPPDTQETQYV. CDR3 DNA sequence: TGCAGCTATCCCCCGGACACCCAAGAGACCCAGTACGTC. The genes are TRBV29-1 and TRBJ2-5, with TRBD1 as a possible D gene (5 bases). V lost 8 bases and J lost 1, with 14 bases in between. CDR1 and CDR2 from the germline V gene are SQVTM and ANQGSEA. The CDR3 is 13 residues long.

This clonotype was seen many times. The rearrangement joins TRBV12-3 or TRBV12-4 to TRBJ2-3; 10 bases fit TRBD2. CDR3 size: 18 residues. With 3 bases clipped from V and 6 bases from J, the junction kept 15 bases outside the gene matches. CDR3 sequence reads: CASSFRLKAGGGPDTQYF. In DNA form, the CDR3 reads TGTGCCAGCAGTTTCCGACTGAAAGCGGGAGGGGGTCCTGATACGCAGTATTTT.

This clonotype has a count of ten or more. The chain employs TRBV19 and TRBJ2-1; 7 bases are a match to TRBD2. The trim removed 3 bases at V and 7 bases at J, leaving 3 bases unmatched. The germline V gene encodes CDR1 LNHDA and CDR2 SQIVND (reference sequence). The CDR3 sequence is 13 residues long. The DNA of the CDR3 is TGTGCCAGTAGTATGGGACTACTAAATGAGCAGTTCTTC. Its translation is CASSMGLLNEQFF.

This clonotype has a count of ten or more. The chain has TRBV6-1 and TRBJ1-2, with D uncertain. The ends were cut back, 5 bases at V and 8 bases at J, with 12 bases in the middle. Looked up from germline, CDR1 is MNHNS and CDR2 is SASEGT. The CDR3 consists of 12 residues. CDR3: CASSQTGEGYTF. The CDR3 DNA reads as TGTGCCAGCAGTCAGACTGGAGAAGGCTACACCTTC.

The chain joins TRBV20-1 to TRBJ2-1; 11 bases fit TRBD2. Per germline, CDR1 DFQATT and CDR2 SNEGSKA (reference sequence). V lost 6 bases and J lost 5; bases outside the gene matches: 6. This CDR3 spans 14 amino acids. The CDR3 region is CSARAGLADNEQFF. CDR3 in DNA: TGCAGTGCCCGAGCGGGACTAGCGGACAATGAGCAGTTCTTC.

The V and J genes are TRBV6-2 or TRBV6-3 and TRBJ2-1; 10 bases map to TRBD2. The trim removed 6 bases at V and 12 bases at J, leaving 8 bases unmatched. The CDR3 extends over 13 amino acids. Germline V lookup: CDR1 MNHEY, CDR2 SVGEGT. CDR3 bases: TGTGCCAGCAGCAGTCCCGGGACTAGCGCGCAGTTCTTC. Its protein product is CASSSPGTSAQFF.

This clonotype showed up many times. The genes are TRBV27 and TRBJ2-1, with 7 bases lining up with TRBD2. Germline V CDR1 and CDR2: MNHEY, SMNVEV (reference sequence). J gave up 2 bases and V 4 bases, and 8 bases lay outside the gene matches. CDR3 length equals 16 residues. CDR3 DNA sequence: TGTGCCAGCAGTTCCATCCCGGGACTACCCTACAATGAGCAGTTCTTC. Its translation is CASSSIPGLPYNEQFF.

This clonotype was counted once. A junction boundary mismatches the germline segment, possibly from a read error. The V and J genes are TRBV7-7 and TRBJ2-7; TRBD2 aligns across 7 bases. Germline V gene sequence: CDR1 SSHAT, CDR2 FNYEAQ (reference sequence). This CDR3 is 13 amino acids long. The CDR3 region has the DNA TGTGCTAGCAGCATACTAGCGACCTACGAGCAGTACTTC. Protein: CASSILATYEQYF.

This clonotype was observed many times. The J gene is TRBJ2-7, the V gene TRBV27; 7 positions match TRBD2. Unmatched junction bases numbered 11, after V lost 3 bases and J lost 6 bases. Per germline, CDR1 MNHEY and CDR2 SMNVEV (reference sequence). This CDR3 is built from 15 residues. The CDR3 region is CASSFSFGGGGEQYF. CDR3 nucleotides: TGTGCCAGCAGTTTTTCCTTTGGGGGGGGAGGCGAGCAGTACTTC.

This clonotype was counted at least ten times. The gene calls are TRBV28 and TRBJ2-3; 9 positions agree with TRBD1. Trimming cost V 2 bases and J 0 bases; bases outside gene matches: 9. The CDR3 loop spans 18 amino acids. In germline, CDR1 is MDHEN, CDR2 SYDVKM. In nucleotides, the CDR3 is TGTGCCAGCAGTTTAAGTCCGAGTGGGACAGGGAGCACAGATACGCAGTATTTT. Translation gives CASSLSPSGTGSTDTQYF.

Turning to this clonotype: A far larger clone is off by one base, so a read error is likely. V and J are TRBV3-1 and TRBJ2-3; D is tentatively TRBD1 or TRBD2 (5 bases each). The CDR3 extends over 13 amino acids. V dropped 4 bases and J dropped 2 bases, with 7 bases sitting between them. Per the germline V gene, CDR1 is LGHDT and CDR2 is YNNKEL (reference sequence). CDR3 bases: TGTGCCAGCAGCCCCGGGGCCACAGATACGCAGTATTTT. This sequence encodes CASSPGATDTQYF.

Many counts were recorded for this clonotype. The chain combines TRBV2 with TRBJ1-4; D ambiguous. V was pared by 1 base and J by 3 bases, with 9 bases between. Germline CDR1 reads SNHLY; CDR2 reads FYNNEI. The CDR3 has 15 residues. This chain's CDR3 is CASSEGGLANEKLFF. The CDR3 DNA reads as TGTGCCAGCAGTGAAGGAGGGTTGGCTAATGAAAAACTGTTTTTT.

The table lists this clonotype with many counts. CDR3 sequence reads: CASSDRPTSNNEQFF. The CDR3 DNA follows: TGTGCCAGCAGCGATCGACCGACTAGCAACAATGAGCAGTTCTTC. The chain is built from TRBV13 and TRBJ2-1, with 7 positions matching TRBD2. Germline-derived CDR1 and CDR2 are PRHDT and FYEKMQ (reference sequence). Trimming cost V 5 bases and J 5 bases; bases outside gene matches: 9. This CDR3 spans 15 amino acids.